This T cell receptor (beta chain) was sequenced for a study of blood T cell repertoires in COVID-19. This CDR3 contains 18 residues. Germline CDR1 and CDR2: SGHNT and YYREEE (reference sequence). With V trimmed by 6 bases and J by 9 bases, 17 bases remained unmatched. This table comes from immunoSEQ multiplex PCR, and its TCRdb copy is limited to in-frame clones, with some not included. The sample shows 310,000 or so clones, approximately 90% of them seen only once. The specimen was PBMCs or T cells enriched from blood (not recorded which). The sequence was collected from a woman aged 25-40 years who had recovered from COVID-19. The chain is built from TRBV5-4 and TRBJ2-3; 15 bases are shared with TRBD2. As DNA, the CDR3 is TGTGCCAGCACGTCGGGACTAGCGGGGGGCAAGTGGGGTTCGACGCAGTATTTT. Its protein is CASTSGLAGGKWGSTQYF. Drawing the rest from reference TRBV5-4 and TRBJ2-3, the complete variable domain is ETGVTQSPTHLIKTRGQQVTLRCSSQSGHNTVSWYQQALGQGPQFIFQYYREEENGRGNFPPRFSGLQFPNYSSELNVNALELDDSALYLCASTSGLAGGKWGSTQYFGPGTRLTVL.